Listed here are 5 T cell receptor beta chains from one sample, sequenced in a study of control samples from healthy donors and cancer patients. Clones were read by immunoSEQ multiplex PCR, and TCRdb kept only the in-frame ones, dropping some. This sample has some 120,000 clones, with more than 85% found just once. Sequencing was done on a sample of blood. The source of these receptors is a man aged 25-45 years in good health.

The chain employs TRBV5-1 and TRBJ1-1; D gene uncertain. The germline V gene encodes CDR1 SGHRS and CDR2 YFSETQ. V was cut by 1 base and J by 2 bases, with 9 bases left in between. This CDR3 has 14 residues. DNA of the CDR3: TGCGCCAGCAGCTTGCTGGTATCTAACACTGAAGCTTTCTTT. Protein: CASSLLVSNTEAFF.

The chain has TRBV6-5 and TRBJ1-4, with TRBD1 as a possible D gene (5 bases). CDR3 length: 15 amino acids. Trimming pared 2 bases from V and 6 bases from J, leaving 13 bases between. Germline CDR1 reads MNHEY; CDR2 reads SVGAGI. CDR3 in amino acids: CASSYGLGGDEKLFF. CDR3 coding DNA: TGTGCCAGCAGTTACGGTTTGGGGGGGGATGAAAAACTGTTTTTT.

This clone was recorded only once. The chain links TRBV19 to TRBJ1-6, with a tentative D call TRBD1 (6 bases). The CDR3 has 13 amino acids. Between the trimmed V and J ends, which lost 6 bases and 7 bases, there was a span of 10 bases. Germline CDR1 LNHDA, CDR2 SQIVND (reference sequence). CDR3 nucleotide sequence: TGTGCCAGTAGCCTAGGACAGAATTCACCCCTCCACTTT. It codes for CASSLGQNSPLHF.

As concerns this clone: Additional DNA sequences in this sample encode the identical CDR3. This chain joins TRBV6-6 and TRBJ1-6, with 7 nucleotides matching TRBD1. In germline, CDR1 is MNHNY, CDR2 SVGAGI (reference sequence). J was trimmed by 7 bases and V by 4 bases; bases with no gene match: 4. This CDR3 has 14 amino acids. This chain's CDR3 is CASSLGQENSPLHF. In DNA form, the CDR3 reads TGTGCCAGCAGTTTAGGACAGGAGAATTCACCCCTCCACTTT.

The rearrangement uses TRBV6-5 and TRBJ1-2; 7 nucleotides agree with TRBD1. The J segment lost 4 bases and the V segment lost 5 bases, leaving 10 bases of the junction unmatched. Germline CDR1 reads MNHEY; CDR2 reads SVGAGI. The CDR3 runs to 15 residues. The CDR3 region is CASSLLTGVRYGYTF. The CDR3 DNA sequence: TGTGCCAGCAGTCTTCTCACAGGGGTGCGCTATGGCTACACCTTC.